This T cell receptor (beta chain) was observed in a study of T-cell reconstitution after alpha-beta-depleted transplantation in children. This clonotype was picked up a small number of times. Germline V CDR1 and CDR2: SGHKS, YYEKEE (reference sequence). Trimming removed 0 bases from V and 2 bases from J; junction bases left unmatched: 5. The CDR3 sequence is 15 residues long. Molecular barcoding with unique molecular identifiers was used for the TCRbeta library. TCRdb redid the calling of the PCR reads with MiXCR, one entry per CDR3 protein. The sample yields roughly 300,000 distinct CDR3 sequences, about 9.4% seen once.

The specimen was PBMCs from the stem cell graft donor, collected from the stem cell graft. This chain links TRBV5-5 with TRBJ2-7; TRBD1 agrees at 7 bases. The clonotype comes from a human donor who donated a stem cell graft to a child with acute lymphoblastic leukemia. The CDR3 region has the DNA TGTGCCAGCAGCTTGGTCTGGGACAGCGCCTACGAGCAGTACTTC. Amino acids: CASSLVWDSAYEQYF.